The next 30 T cell receptor beta chains were all read from a single sample in a study of blood T cell repertoires in COVID-19. Profiling relied on immunoSEQ multiplex PCR, and the TCRdb table lists in-frame clones only, not all of them. In the table there are over 140,000 clones, approximately 80% of which are singletons. Sequencing was carried out using peripheral blood. All receptors derive from a woman older than 75 with active or convalescent COVID-19.

The chain couples TRBV2 to TRBJ2-2; the match to TRBD1 covers 8 bases. V shed 6 bases, J shed 5 bases, and the junction held 11 bases outside the gene matches. Germline CDR1 reads SNHLY; CDR2 reads FYNNEI. The CDR3 spans 16 residues. Here the CDR3 reads CASSLNRGAGTGELFF. CDR3 sequence (DNA): TGTGCCAGCAGCTTAAACAGGGGGGCCGGGACCGGGGAGCTGTTTTTT.

This sequence joins TRBV19 and TRBJ1-1; D unclear. This CDR3 has 15 residues. Germline V lookup: CDR1 LNHDA, CDR2 SQIVND (reference sequence). V lost 0 bases, J lost 5 bases, and 13 bases lay in between. CDR3 amino acids: CASSIDSTSRTEAFF. The CDR3 DNA reads as TGTGCCAGTAGTATAGATTCGACAAGTAGGACTGAAGCTTTCTTT.

This clone was detected ten times or more. The CDR3 sequence: CASTTGQFTGELFF. In DNA form, the CDR3 reads TGTGCCAGCACCACGGGACAGTTCACCGGGGAGCTGTTTTTT. V gene TRBV6-5 combines with J gene TRBJ2-2; 7 nucleotides agree with TRBD1. CDR1 and CDR2 (germline): MNHEY, SVGAGI. The CDR3 consists of 14 residues. V lost 7 bases and J lost 4; bases outside the gene matches: 6.

The chain carries TRBV20-1 and TRBJ1-5, with 7 bases identical to TRBD1. Germline trimming cut 3 bases from V and 3 bases from J; bases unmatched to any gene: 11. From germline, CDR1 is DFQATT and CDR2 SNEGSKA (reference sequence). The CDR3 runs 16 residues. The CDR3 protein is CSASLQGPGVNQPQHF. Written as DNA, the CDR3 is TGCAGTGCTAGTTTACAGGGGCCGGGGGTCAATCAGCCCCAGCATTTT.

V gene TRBV5-1 combines with J gene TRBJ2-7; 8 bases map to TRBD1. The CDR3 length is 17 residues. Germline lookup yields CDR1 SGHRS and CDR2 YFSETQ. V shed 0 bases, J shed 2 bases, and the junction held 10 bases outside the gene matches. The CDR3 is CASSLEGWDRTTYEQYF. CDR3 bases: TGCGCCAGCAGCTTGGAGGGTTGGGACAGGACTACCTACGAGCAGTACTTC.

CDR3 nucleotides: TGTGCCAGCAGCTTAGGCTTCAGGGGTCCCGAAGGGCCCCAGCATTTT. Translated, it gives CASSLGFRGPEGPQHF. The chain carries TRBV11-2 and TRBJ1-5, with D perhaps matching TRBD1 (6 bases). The CDR3 contains 16 residues. Germline CDR1 is SGHAT and CDR2 is FQNNGV. V gave up 1 base and J gave up 9 bases, with 19 bases separating them.

The chain combines TRBV6-5 with TRBJ1-1; D not resolved. CDR1 and CDR2 (germline): MNHEY, SVGAGI. V was shortened by 7 bases and J by 4 bases, with 16 bases between the two germline ends. This CDR3 is 14 amino acids long. CDR3 in DNA: TGTGCCAGCACCCGCGTAGAGGGTCGCACTGAAGCTTTCTTT. Residues: CASTRVEGRTEAFF.

The chain is built from TRBV5-6 and TRBJ2-6, with no clear D. In germline, CDR1 is SGHDT, CDR2 YYEEEE. This CDR3 has 17 residues. V was cut by 1 base and J by 0 bases, with 11 bases left in between. This CDR3 is CASSLYRLSSGANVLTF. CDR3 sequence (DNA): TGTGCCAGCAGCTTGTACCGCCTAAGCTCTGGGGCCAACGTCCTGACTTTC.

The V and J genes are TRBV12-5 and TRBJ2-5; 7 nucleotides align to TRBD1. CDR3 size: 13 residues. Trimming took 6 bases from V and 6 from J; bases not matched to a gene: 7. CDR1 and CDR2 (germline): LGHNT, FRNRAP. The DNA of the CDR3 is TGTGCTAGTGGCCCCACAGGGGACCAGACCCAGTACTTC. This encodes CASGPTGDQTQYF.

The V and J genes are TRBV29-1 and TRBJ1-1; TRBD1 is a possible D gene (6 bases). The CDR3 has 13 residues. Trimming pared 5 bases from V and 2 bases from J, leaving 12 bases between. Germline V gives CDR1 SQVTM, CDR2 ANQGSEA. In nucleotides, the CDR3 is TGCAGCGTTACTCCAGGGGCTAACACTGAAGCTTTCTTT. Translated: CSVTPGANTEAFF.

The rearrangement uses TRBV6-5 and TRBJ1-3; TRBD1 matches 7 bases. This CDR3 has 15 amino acids. With V trimmed by 6 bases and J by 0 bases, 5 bases remained unmatched. CDR1 and CDR2 (germline): MNHEY, SVGAGI. The CDR3 loop reads CASSRGLDSGNTIYF. The CDR3 DNA follows: TGTGCCAGCAGCAGGGGGTTGGACTCTGGAAACACCATATATTTT.

The chain uses TRBV19 and TRBJ1-2; 9 bases line up with TRBD1. V gave up 0 bases and J gave up 9 bases; unmatched junction bases: 5. The CDR3 loop spans 14 amino acids. Germline V gene lookup returns CDR1 LNHDA and CDR2 SQIVND (reference sequence). CDR3: CASSIEHRGQSYTF. The CDR3 region has the DNA TGTGCCAGTAGTATAGAGCACAGGGGGCAGAGCTACACCTTC. The full variable domain, in which reference TRBV19 and TRBJ1-2 provide the parts outside the CDR3, is DGGITQSPKYLFRKEGQNVTLSCEQNLNHDAMYWYRQDPGQGLRLIYYSQIVNDFQKGDIAEGYSVSREKKESFPLTVTSAQKNPTAFYLCASSIEHRGQSYTFGSGTRLTVV.

The chain uses TRBV2 and TRBJ2-5; no reliable D call. Trimming took off 1 base at V and 5 bases at J, with 8 bases between the two ends. The length of the CDR3 is 13 residues. Germline-derived CDR1 and CDR2 are SNHLY and FYNNEI. The CDR3 sequence: CASSEGAVETQYF. In DNA, the CDR3 is TGTGCCAGCAGTGAAGGTGCGGTGGAGACCCAGTACTTC.

The rearrangement uses TRBV27 and TRBJ1-1; D gene unclear. Germline V CDR1 and CDR2: MNHEY, SMNVEV (reference sequence). The CDR3 runs to 13 residues. Trimming took off 7 bases at V and 5 bases at J, with 14 bases between the two ends. The DNA for the CDR3 is TGTGCCAGCAACCCAAGGCGAGGGACTGAAGCTTTCTTT. Translation: CASNPRRGTEAFF.

The V gene is TRBV5-1, the J gene TRBJ1-2, with D tentatively TRBD1 (6 bases). The CDR3 sequence is 15 residues long. Germline CDR1 is SGHRS and CDR2 is YFSETQ. Between the trimmed V and J ends, which lost 4 bases and 4 bases, there was a span of 17 bases. DNA of the CDR3: TGCGCCAGCAGCCCGGACAGAAGGGGCAGCTATGGCTACACCTTC. As protein: CASSPDRRGSYGYTF.

The chain is built from TRBV9 and TRBJ2-1; 7 nucleotides align to TRBD2. CDR3 size: 15 residues. V was clipped by 0 bases and J by 0 bases; unmatched bases: 0. Germline CDR1 SGDLS, CDR2 YYNGEE. The CDR3 nucleotides read TGTGCCAGCAGCGTAGGCGGGGGCTCCTACAATGAGCAGTTCTTC. The encoded protein is CASSVGGGSYNEQFF.

V and J are TRBV4-1 and TRBJ2-5; 12 bases are a match to TRBD1. V shed 2 bases and J 5 bases; nucleotides not matched to a gene: 3. The length of the CDR3 is 15 residues. Per germline, CDR1 MGHRA and CDR2 YSYEKL. The CDR3, as DNA: TGCGCCAGCAGCCAACCGGGACAGGGGGCTGAGACCCAGTACTTC. Its translation is CASSQPGQGAETQYF.

The chain combines TRBV11-2 with TRBJ2-2; 7 nucleotides match TRBD2. The CDR3 loop spans 16 amino acids. The trim removed 0 bases at V and 4 bases at J, leaving 5 bases unmatched. CDR1 and CDR2 (germline): SGHAT, FQNNGV. Written as DNA, the CDR3 is TGTGCCAGCAGCTTAGATTCGGGGGGTATCACCGGGGAGCTGTTTTTT. Its translation is CASSLDSGGITGELFF. Together with reference TRBV11-2 and TRBJ2-2, the CDR3 gives the full variable domain: EAGVAQSPRYKIIEKRQSVAFWCNPISGHATLYWYQQILGQGPKLLIQFQNNGVVDDSQLPKDRFSAERLKGVDSTLKIQPAKLEDSAVYLCASSLDSGGITGELFFGEGSRLTVL.

The CDR3 loop reads CASSHGPPPGSYEQYF. Written as DNA, the CDR3 is TGTGCCAGCAGCCATGGGCCCCCCCCTGGTTCCTACGAGCAGTACTTC. The chain couples TRBV7-8 to TRBJ2-7; the D is unclear. The CDR3 loop spans 16 amino acids. Trimming stripped 5 bases from V and 1 base from J, with 18 bases between. CDR1 SGHVS and CDR2 FQNEAQ come from the germline V gene.

The V gene is TRBV20-1, the J gene TRBJ2-3, with 7 bases that match TRBD2. CDR1 DFQATT and CDR2 SNEGSKA come from the germline V gene (reference sequence). After removal of 3 bases from V and 5 bases from J, the junction contained 8 bases not matched to a gene. This CDR3 has 14 amino acids. DNA of the CDR3: TGCAGTGCTAGTTTGGGATGGGGGGGAGATACGCAGTATTTT. It specifies CSASLGWGGDTQYF.

This chain links TRBV6-5 with TRBJ2-7, with a possible D match to TRBD1 (6 bases). This CDR3 has 14 residues. Deletions cut 6 bases from V and 2 bases from J, with 14 bases between. CDR1 MNHEY and CDR2 SVGAGI come from the germline V gene. The CDR3 DNA reads as TGTGCCAGCAGGACCACCCAGGGGACCTACGAGCAGTACTTC. It specifies CASRTTQGTYEQYF.

This sequence joins TRBV10-2 and TRBJ1-1; perhaps TRBD1 as D (5 bases). The germline gives CDR1 WSHSY, CDR2 SAAADI. The ends were cut back, 6 bases at V and 3 bases at J, with 14 bases in the middle. The CDR3 sequence is 14 residues long. The CDR3 region has the DNA TGCGCCAGCAGGAAAGGGGCCAAACACACTGAAGCTTTCTTT. Translated, it gives CASRKGAKHTEAFF.

The sample holds a few counts of this clone. V gene TRBV6-6 combines with J gene TRBJ1-3; TRBD1 agrees at 7 bases. V shed 4 bases and J 1 base; nucleotides not matched to a gene: 1. The CDR3 is 14 amino acids. The germline V gene encodes CDR1 MNHNY and CDR2 SVGAGI (reference sequence). The CDR3 protein is CASSLGQSGNTIYF. CDR3 sequence (DNA): TGTGCCAGCAGTTTGGGACAGTCTGGAAACACCATATATTTT.

This clone was seen only a few times. In nucleotides, the CDR3 is TGCGCCAGCAGCTTGACAGGGATGGCCACTGAAGCTTTCTTT. Translation gives CASSLTGMATEAFF. The chain is built from TRBV5-1 and TRBJ1-1; perhaps TRBD1 as D (6 bases). V lost 1 base to trimming and J lost 4 bases, with 11 bases between them. The CDR3 has 14 residues. Germline CDR1 is SGHRS and CDR2 is YFSETQ. Supplemented by reference TRBV5-1 and TRBJ1-1, the full variable domain reads KAGVTQTPRYLIKTRGQQVTLSCSPISGHRSVSWYQQTPGQGLQFLFEYFSETQRNKGNFPGRFSGRQFSNSRSEMNVSTLELGDSALYLCASSLTGMATEAFFGQGTRLTVV.

The chain employs TRBV5-1 and TRBJ2-2; 7 bases line up with TRBD1. The CDR3 runs to 18 residues. With 0 bases clipped from V and 2 bases from J, the junction kept 10 bases outside the gene matches. The germline gives CDR1 SGHRS, CDR2 YFSETQ. The chain's CDR3 is CASSLGPSGQKNTGELFF. CDR3 nucleotides: TGCGCCAGCAGCTTGGGTCCCTCGGGACAGAAAAACACCGGGGAGCTGTTTTTT.

The J gene is TRBJ2-3, the V gene TRBV7-3; D perhaps matches TRBD2 (5 bases). The CDR3 totals 15 residues. Germline V CDR1 and CDR2: SGHTA, FQGTGA. Deletions cut 4 bases from V and 2 bases from J, with 13 bases between. CDR3 sequence reads: CASSSSGLFTDTQYF. In DNA form, the CDR3 reads TGTGCCAGCAGCTCCAGCGGACTGTTCACAGATACGCAGTATTTT.

The chain employs TRBV4-2 and TRBJ1-1; 8 bases line up with TRBD1. There are 15 residues in the CDR3. V was clipped by 3 bases and J by 0 bases; unmatched bases: 3. CDR1 and CDR2 from the germline V gene are LGHNA and YNFKEQ. The CDR3 DNA sequence: TGTGCCAGCAGCCATGACAGGGGACTGAACACTGAAGCTTTCTTT. Its protein product is CASSHDRGLNTEAFF.

This clone was counted between two and nine times. The chain employs TRBV9 and TRBJ2-7; D possibly corresponds to TRBD2 (6 bases). From germline, CDR1 is SGDLS and CDR2 YYNGEE. This CDR3 region has 13 residues. V gave up 7 bases and J gave up 4 bases, with 15 bases separating them. The chain's CDR3 is CASSSPGRYEQYF. In DNA, the CDR3 is TGTGCCAGCTCCAGCCCGGGGAGGTACGAGCAGTACTTC.

The chain has TRBV28 and TRBJ2-3; 14 nucleotides line up with TRBD2. V shed 6 bases, J shed 6 bases, and the junction held 8 bases outside the gene matches. This CDR3 has 16 amino acids. Germline V lookup: CDR1 MDHEN, CDR2 SYDVKM. The CDR3 spells CASSPGLAGDFDTQYF. CDR3 coding DNA: TGTGCCAGCAGCCCGGGACTAGCGGGGGACTTTGATACGCAGTATTTT.

This clone showed up just once. The chain recombines TRBV28 with TRBJ1-2, with a tentative D call TRBD1 (5 bases). V lost 3 bases and J lost 4, with 18 bases in between. The length of the CDR3 is 16 residues. From germline, CDR1 is MDHEN and CDR2 SYDVKM. The CDR3 loop is CASSLAQGGNFYGYTF. The DNA of the CDR3 is TGTGCCAGCAGTTTGGCGCAGGGTGGGAATTTCTATGGCTACACCTTC.